The TCR beta chain under discussion was sequenced for a study of graft-versus-host responses after intestinal transplantation. For this clone: Its antigen is unidentified.

CDR3 length equals 15 residues. CDR1 is SGHDT and CDR2 is YYEEEE in the germline V gene. V lost 1 base and J lost 6, with 14 bases in between. Study-wide points: The authors found GvH clones in recipient marrow, some appearing first in ileum or blood.

The table came from immunoSEQ multiplex PCR; TCRdb's copy has only in-frame clones and leaves some out. The sample yields over 90,000 clones, around 90% seen once. This clonotype was obtained from a human donor who received an intestinal transplant. This chain connects TRBV5-6 to TRBJ2-1; tentative D call: TRBD2 (5 bases). The sample consisted of unstimulated CD8+ T cells sorted from spleen or lymph node cells, taken before intestinal transplant. This chain's CDR3 is CASSLRFWTRNEQFF. CDR3 in DNA: TGTGCCAGCAGCTTGAGGTTTTGGACTCGCAATGAGCAGTTCTTC.